The clone carrying this T cell receptor beta chain was counted many times. Antigen specificity is unknown. The data belong to a study of T cell repertoires in cytomegalovirus infection. Looking at the study overall: In public TCR beta signatures, there were indications of both CMV infection and matching HLA type. Findings and limits, study-wide: Carriers of CMV and the relevant HLA type were discriminated by public TCR beta frequency. The ex vivo response was dominated by HLA-C-restricted CMV-specific TCR beta clonotypes.

TCRdb processed the reads anew with MiXCR; each CDR3 protein has one entry. The top ten hold about 13% of the sample, which has around 490,000 distinct CDR3 sequences, around 27% seen once. V lost 2 bases and J lost 4; bases outside the gene matches: 10. Germline CDR1 and CDR2: MNHEY and SVGEGT. The CDR3 totals 16 residues. The chain couples TRBV6-2 or TRBV6-3 to TRBJ1-1, with TRBD1 matching 7 bases. This sequence was found in a human donor in good health (CMV status not recorded). Some clones in this sample may be carry-over from other donors' samples. Input material: PBMCs. Here the CDR3 DNA reads TGTGCCAGCAGTTACGGCGGAGGGGGCGGCGGCACTGAAGCTTTCTTT. Translating it yields CASSYGGGGGGTEAFF.